Detailed here is one T cell receptor beta chain. What it binds is unknown. This PCR relied on a set of 60 Vbeta primers and 13 Jbeta primers. Using immunoSEQ multiplex PCR, the repertoire was profiled, and TCRdb retains in-frame clones only, with some absent. This sample contains 100,000 to 150,000 clones. This entry comes from a study of cytomegalovirus exposure and HLA in healthy donors. Study-level findings and limits: With later analysis, a missense DCLRE1C variant became linked to TCR beta V- and J-gene trimming. As a later analysis showed, several of the most significant clusters appeared to be linked to common viral pathogens.

This clonotype was obtained from a woman between 40 and 55 years old in good health and CMV-seropositive. Sequenced input: PBMCs.

The CDR3 loop is CASSYSIRGDEQYF. The CDR3, as DNA: TGTGCCAGCAGTTACTCGATCCGCGGGGACGAGCAGTACTTC. V and J are TRBV6-5 and TRBJ2-7; D is possibly TRBD2 (6 bases). This CDR3 contains 14 residues. V was pared by 0 bases and J by 5 bases, with 11 bases between. Germline CDR1 and CDR2: MNHEY and SVGAGI.